These 23 T cell receptor beta chains came from one sample sequenced in a study of T cells in Graves' hyperthyroidism and ophthalmopathy. Amplification targeted TCR beta CDR3 regions from RNA transcripts. The study used the HTBI primer set for a first-round RT-PCR of the TCR CDR3. MiXCR, run by TCRdb on the multiplex PCR reads, gives a single entry per CDR3 protein. Of around 300,000 distinct CDR3 sequences listed, around 13% were seen once; the top ten hold 20% to 25%. Sequencing used blood. These TCRs come from a woman aged 25 to 39 with Graves' hyperthyroidism.

A few counts support this clonotype. This chain uses TRBV4-1 with TRBJ1-2, with D possibly matching TRBD1 (5 bases). V was cut by 1 base and J by 2 bases, with 11 bases left in between. CDR1 MGHRA and CDR2 YSYEKL come from the germline V gene. The CDR3 has 15 residues. This CDR3 reads CASSQGQGTNYGYTF. The CDR3 DNA reads as TGCGCCAGCAGCCAAGGGCAGGGTACAAACTATGGCTACACCTTC.

This clonotype was found many times. The gene calls are TRBV4-1 and TRBJ2-3; D remains ambiguous. The CDR3 is 13 residues long. The V end was cut by 2 bases, the J end by 4 bases, with 7 bases between. Germline V lookup: CDR1 MGHRA, CDR2 YSYEKL. CDR3 sequence reads: CASSQQPSDTQYF. In DNA, the CDR3 is TGCGCCAGCAGCCAACAGCCGTCAGATACGCAGTATTTT.

This clonotype was observed a few times. The chain has TRBV4-2 and TRBJ2-1; D is possibly TRBD2 (5 bases). The V end was cut by 4 bases, the J end by 8 bases, with 18 bases between. The germline V gene has CDR1 LGHNA and CDR2 YNFKEQ. CDR3 length: 15 residues. CDR3 sequence (DNA): TGTGCCAGCAGCCCGTCAAGTGGGAGAGACGATGAGCAGTTCTTC. Amino acids: CASSPSSGRDDEQFF.

This clonotype showed up many times. The chain combines TRBV5-8 with TRBJ1-1, with D uncertain. V dropped 3 bases and J dropped 11 bases, with 14 bases sitting between them. The CDR3 has 12 residues. The germline V gene has CDR1 SGHTS and CDR2 YDEGEE. The CDR3 spells CASSYGSDRAFF. The CDR3 nucleotides are TGTGCCAGCAGCTATGGAAGTGATCGCGCTTTCTTT. Drawing the rest from reference TRBV5-8 and TRBJ1-1, the complete variable domain is EAGVTQSPTHLIKTRGQQATLRCSPISGHTSVYWYQQALGLGLQFLLWYDEGEERNRGNFPPRFSGRQFPNYSSELNVNALELEDSALYLCASSYGSDRAFFGQGTRLTVV.

This clonotype was detected only a few times. The rearrangement uses TRBV5-1 and TRBJ2-3; D perhaps matches TRBD2 (5 bases). Germline V gene lookup returns CDR1 SGHRS and CDR2 YFSETQ. The CDR3 is 15 amino acids. The V and J ends lost 0 bases and 1 base respectively, with 9 bases between them. The DNA for the CDR3 is TGCGCCAGCAGCTTGGATGGAGCGGGCACAGATACGCAGTATTTT. This encodes CASSLDGAGTDTQYF.

The chain couples TRBV28 to TRBJ2-7; TRBD2 aligns across 9 bases. CDR3 size: 16 residues. Germline V CDR1 and CDR2: MDHEN, SYDVKM. Trimming removed 5 bases from V and 5 bases from J; junction bases left unmatched: 13. This CDR3 is CASSISGRHLGNEQYF. DNA for the CDR3: TGTGCCAGCAGTATTAGCGGGAGACATTTAGGGAACGAGCAGTACTTC.

There are many counts of this clonotype. The V call is TRBV5-1, the J call TRBJ1-2; 7 bases agree with TRBD1. CDR3 size: 15 residues. Unmatched junction bases numbered 10, after V lost 2 bases and J lost 6 bases. In germline, CDR1 is SGHRS, CDR2 YFSETQ. The CDR3 is CASSFLTGKGDGYTF. The CDR3 DNA sequence: TGCGCCAGCAGCTTCCTGACAGGGAAAGGGGATGGCTACACCTTC.

This sequence joins TRBV20-1 and TRBJ2-7; D remains ambiguous. The CDR3 has 12 amino acids. Germline CDR1 DFQATT, CDR2 SNEGSKA (reference sequence). V lost 0 bases and J 4 bases, leaving 7 bases between the germline ends. The CDR3 reads CSARDNSYEQYF. As DNA, the CDR3 is TGCAGTGCTAGAGATAACAGTTACGAGCAGTACTTC.

This chain uses TRBV2 with TRBJ2-7; D unresolved. With 3 bases removed from V and 4 bases from J, the gap between germline ends came to 7 bases. The CDR3 loop spans 12 amino acids. Germline CDR1 reads SNHLY; CDR2 reads FYNNEI. In nucleotides, the CDR3 is TGTGCCAGCAGTGATTTGTTTTACGAGCAGTACTTC. Translation: CASSDLFYEQYF.

This clonotype was counted a few times. The V call is TRBV29-1, the J call TRBJ1-1; D may be TRBD1 (5 bases). The V end lost 2 bases, the J end lost 4 bases, and 11 bases lay between the germline ends. Per the germline V gene, CDR1 is SQVTM and CDR2 is ANQGSEA. The CDR3 is 13 amino acids. CDR3 in amino acids: CSVERGGITEAFF. The CDR3 DNA is TGCAGCGTTGAACGGGGGGGAATCACTGAAGCTTTCTTT.

A few counts support this clonotype. The chain employs TRBV20-1 and TRBJ2-7; tentative D call: TRBD1 (6 bases). CDR3 length equals 13 residues. Germline lookup yields CDR1 DFQATT and CDR2 SNEGSKA (reference sequence). Trimming cost V 5 bases and J 3 bases, with 14 bases left between them. The CDR3 spells CSAPDPGDYEQYF. The CDR3 DNA is TGCAGTGCTCCTGACCCAGGGGACTACGAGCAGTACTTC.

V gene TRBV5-1 combines with J gene TRBJ2-7; 9 nucleotides align to TRBD1. The CDR3 is 17 amino acids. Germline CDR1 and CDR2: SGHRS and YFSETQ. Unmatched junction bases numbered 9, after V lost 0 bases and J lost 2 bases. This chain's CDR3 is CASSLGMGQGYTYEQYF. Written as DNA, the CDR3 is TGCGCCAGCAGCTTGGGGATGGGACAGGGATACACCTACGAGCAGTACTTC.

This clonotype was found many times. The chain is built from TRBV28 and TRBJ1-1; possibly TRBD1 for D (5 bases). Looked up from germline, CDR1 is MDHEN and CDR2 is SYDVKM. Trimming removed 5 bases at V and 5 bases at J, with 18 bases between. There are 15 residues in the CDR3. The CDR3 DNA follows: TGTGCCAGCAGTCAAAGGCCCGGGGGTGCGACTGAAGCTTTCTTT. Translated: CASSQRPGGATEAFF.

In its sample, this clonotype was seen many times. The chain combines TRBV28 with TRBJ1-1; a weak D match, TRBD1 (6 bases). V lost 5 bases and J 4 bases, leaving 14 bases between the germline ends. The CDR3 extends over 14 amino acids. Germline V CDR1 and CDR2: MDHEN, SYDVKM. Written as DNA, the CDR3 is TGTGCCAGCAGTAGAACAGGGCTAACCACTGAAGCTTTCTTT. Translation gives CASSRTGLTTEAFF.

This clonotype was observed at least ten times. V and J are TRBV11-2 and TRBJ1-1, with 10 nucleotides matching TRBD1. J was trimmed by 5 bases and V by 6 bases; bases with no gene match: 6. The CDR3 runs 14 residues. The germline V gene encodes CDR1 SGHAT and CDR2 FQNNGV. CDR3 protein: CASSRDRGITEAFF. The CDR3 nucleotides are TGTGCCAGCAGTCGGGACAGGGGCATAACTGAAGCTTTCTTT.

This clonotype was counted at least ten times. J is TRBJ2-7 and V is TRBV20-1; 7 bases are a match to TRBD1. Trimming at V came to 3 bases and at J to 3 bases, leaving 8 bases not matched to a gene. The V gene's germline CDR1 is DFQATT and CDR2 SNEGSKA (reference sequence). CDR3 length: 14 amino acids. Here the CDR3 reads CSARETDRNYEQYF. For the CDR3, the DNA is TGCAGTGCTAGGGAAACGGACAGGAACTACGAGCAGTACTTC.

DNA of the CDR3: TGTGCCAGTAGTTGGACCTCCCTCGCCGGGGAGCTGTTTTTT. Its protein product is CASSWTSLAGELFF. The rearrangement uses TRBV19 and TRBJ2-2; D gene ambiguous. Germline assignment: CDR1 LNHDA and CDR2 SQIVND (reference sequence). CDR3 size: 14 residues. V lost 5 bases and J 6 bases, leaving 13 bases between the germline ends.

This clonotype was counted at least ten times. The rearrangement joins TRBV10-3 to TRBJ1-5; D uncertain. In germline, CDR1 is ENHRY, CDR2 SYGVKD. Trimming left V 7 bases short and J 5 bases short, with 12 bases between. There are 13 residues in the CDR3. The DNA for the CDR3 is TGTGCCATCAAGCGGAACGGGGATCAGCCCCAGCATTTT. Protein sequence: CAIKRNGDQPQHF.

On this clonotype itself: The germline gene is not matched at one end of the junction; a read error may be the cause. The chain links TRBV13 to TRBJ1-5; perhaps TRBD1 as D (6 bases). This CDR3 comprises 18 residues. Per germline, CDR1 PRHDT and CDR2 FYEKMQ (reference sequence). The CDR3 region has the DNA TGTGCCAGCAGCTTACGCCCTTCTATTCGGGGGCCGGGGCAGCCTCAGCATTTT. It encodes CASSLRPSIRGPGQPQHF.

At least ten counts were recorded for this clonotype. The gene calls are TRBV15 and TRBJ2-7, with TRBD1 matching 7 bases. The CDR3 length is 13 residues. V was clipped by 5 bases and J by 3 bases; unmatched bases: 4. Germline values: CDR1 LNHNV, CDR2 YYDKDF (reference sequence). CDR3 sequence (DNA): TGTGCCACCAGCGGGACAGAGAACTACGAGCAGTACTTC. Its translation: CATSGTENYEQYF. Filled out from reference TRBV15 and TRBJ2-7, the complete variable domain reads DAMVIQNPRYQVTQFGKPVTLSCSQTLNHNVMYWYQQKSSQAPKLLFHYYDKDFNNEADTPDNFQSRRPNTSFCFLDIRSPGLGDTAMYLCATSGTENYEQYFGPGTRLTVT.

On this clonotype itself: A much larger clone differs from this one at a single base, so this may be a read error. V and J are TRBV12-3 or TRBV12-4 and TRBJ1-5; D is unresolved. The CDR3 is 17 amino acids. CDR3 coding DNA: TGTACCAGCAGCTTTATTTTGGGAGGCATCAATGATCAGCCCCAGCATTTT. Encoded protein: CTSSFILGGINDQPQHF.

This clonotype has more than one count but fewer than ten. The V and J genes are TRBV29-1 and TRBJ1-1; no reliable D call. Germline V gene sequence: CDR1 SQVTM, CDR2 ANQGSEA. The length of the CDR3 is 14 residues. Trimming shortened V by 6 bases and J by 0 bases, and 14 bases separated the two germline ends. The CDR3 DNA is TGCAGCGTAAGACACGGATTGATGAACACTGAAGCTTTCTTT. Translated, it gives CSVRHGLMNTEAFF.

In this sample, this clonotype turned up many times. For the CDR3, the DNA is TGTGCCAGCAGCCCCCCCCAGTTCCGTAATTCACCCCTCCACTTT. Protein sequence: CASSPPQFRNSPLHF. The chain employs TRBV28 and TRBJ1-6; D ambiguous. V lost 6 bases to trimming and J lost 6 bases, with 15 bases between them. CDR3 length: 15 residues. In germline, CDR1 is MDHEN, CDR2 SYDVKM.